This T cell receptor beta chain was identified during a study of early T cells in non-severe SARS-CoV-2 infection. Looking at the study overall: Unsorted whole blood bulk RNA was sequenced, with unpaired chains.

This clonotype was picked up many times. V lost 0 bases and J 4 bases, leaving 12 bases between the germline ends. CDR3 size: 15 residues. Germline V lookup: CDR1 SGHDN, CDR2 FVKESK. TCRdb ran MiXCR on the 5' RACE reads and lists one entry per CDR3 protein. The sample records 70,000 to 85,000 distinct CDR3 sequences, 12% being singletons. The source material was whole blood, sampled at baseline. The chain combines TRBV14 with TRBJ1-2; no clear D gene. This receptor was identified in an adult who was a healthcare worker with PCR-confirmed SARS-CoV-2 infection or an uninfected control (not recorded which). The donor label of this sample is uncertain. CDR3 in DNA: TGTGCCAGCAGCCAAGATTTCGGCAGCCCCTATGGCTACACCTTC. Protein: CASSQDFGSPYGYTF.